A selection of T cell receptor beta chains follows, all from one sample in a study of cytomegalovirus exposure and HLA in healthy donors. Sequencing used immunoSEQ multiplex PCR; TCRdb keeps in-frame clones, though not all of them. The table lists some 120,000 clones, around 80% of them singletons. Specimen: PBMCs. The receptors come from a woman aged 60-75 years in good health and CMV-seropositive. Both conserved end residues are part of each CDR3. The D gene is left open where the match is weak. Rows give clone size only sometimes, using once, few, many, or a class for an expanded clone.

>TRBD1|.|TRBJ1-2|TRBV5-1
TGCGCCAGCAGCTTGGGACAGGGGGTTGATGGCTACACCTTC
CASSLGQGVDGYTF
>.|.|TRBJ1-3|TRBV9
TGTGCCAGCGGACCGGGACAAGAAGGAAACACCATATATTTT
CASGPGQEGNTIYF
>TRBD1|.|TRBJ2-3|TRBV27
TGTGCCAGCAGTTTGGGGACAGGGATAGCAGATACGCAGTATTTT
CASSLGTGIADTQYF
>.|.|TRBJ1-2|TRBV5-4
TGTGCCAGCAGCTTGGCGGTAGGGGGTCAGGATGGCTACACCTTC
CASSLAVGGQDGYTF
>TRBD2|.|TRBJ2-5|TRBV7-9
TGTTCCAGCAGCTTCAGGACTAGCGGGGGAGAGACCCAGTACTTC
CSSSFRTSGGETQYF
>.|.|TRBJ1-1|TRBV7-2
TGTGCCAGCAGCGTACGGGGGATGCAGAACACTGGAGCTTTCTTT
CASSVRGMQNTGAFF
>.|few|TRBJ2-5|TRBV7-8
TGTGCCAGCAGCTTAAACATTCCGACCGGGACACGACAAGAGACCCAGTACTTC
CASSLNIPTGTRQETQYF
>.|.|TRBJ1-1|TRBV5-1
TGCGCCAGCAGCTTGGATGTCGGTAACACTGAAGCTTTCTTT
CASSLDVGNTEAFF
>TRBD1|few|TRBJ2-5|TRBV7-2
TGTGCCAGCAGCTCCGATTTTGACAGGGGGAAAATTGAGACCCAGTACTTC
CASSSDFDRGKIETQYF
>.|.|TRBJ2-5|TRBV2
TGTGCCAGCAGTGGGTTTAGCGGAGAGACCCAGTACTTC
CASSGFSGETQYF
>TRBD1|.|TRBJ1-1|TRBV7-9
TGTGCCAGCACCCTAGGACAGGGTGGGTATTTGGGGACTGAAGCTTTCTTT
CASTLGQGGYLGTEAFF